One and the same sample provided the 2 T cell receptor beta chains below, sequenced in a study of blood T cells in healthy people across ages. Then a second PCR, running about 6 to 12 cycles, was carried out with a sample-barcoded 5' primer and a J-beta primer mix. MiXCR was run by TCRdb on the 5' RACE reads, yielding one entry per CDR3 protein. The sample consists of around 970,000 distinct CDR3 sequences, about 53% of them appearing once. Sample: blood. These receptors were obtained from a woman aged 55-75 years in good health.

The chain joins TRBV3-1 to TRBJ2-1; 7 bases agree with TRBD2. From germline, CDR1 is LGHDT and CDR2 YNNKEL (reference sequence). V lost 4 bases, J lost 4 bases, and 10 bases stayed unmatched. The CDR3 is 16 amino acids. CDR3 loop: CASSPLLSGPYNEQFF. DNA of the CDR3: TGTGCCAGCAGCCCGCTACTTAGCGGGCCTTACAATGAGCAGTTCTTC.

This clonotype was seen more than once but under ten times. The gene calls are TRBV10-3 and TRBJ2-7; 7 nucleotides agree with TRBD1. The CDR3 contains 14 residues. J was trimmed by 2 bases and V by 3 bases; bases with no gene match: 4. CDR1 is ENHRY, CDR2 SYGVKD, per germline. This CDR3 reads CAISDGQVAYEQYF. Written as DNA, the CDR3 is TGTGCCATCAGTGACGGACAGGTGGCCTACGAGCAGTACTTC.